The next 15 T cell receptor beta chains were all read from a single sample in a study of blood T cells in healthy people across ages. A sample-barcoded 5' primer and a J-beta primer mix were used in a second PCR of about 6 to 11 cycles. TCRdb analysed the 5' RACE reads with MiXCR anew, one entry per CDR3 protein. In the table there are approximately 320,000 distinct CDR3 sequences, 25% to 30% of which are singletons. The sample comprised blood. These receptors all come from a woman aged 70-85 years in good health.

The chain carries TRBV4-3 and TRBJ2-5, with 8 bases lining up with TRBD2. The DNA end favors TRBJ2-1, so the J call may be wrong. The V gene's germline CDR1 is LGHNA and CDR2 YSLEER. The CDR3 covers 15 residues. The CDR3 loop reads CASSQETSDLNEQFF. Written as DNA, the CDR3 is TGCGCCAGCAGCCAAGAGACTAGCGATCTCAATGAGCAGTTCTTC.

This clonotype has more than one count but fewer than ten. The chain uses TRBV21-1 and TRBJ1-5; TRBD1, the D gene given by the table, was not confirmed from the DNA. TRBV21-1 constitutes a pseudogene. The CDR3 has 13 residues. CDR3 protein: CASGANRAQPQHF. The CDR3, as DNA: TGTGCCAGCGGCGCCAACAGGGCTCAGCCCCAGCATTTT.

This clonotype was found a few times. This chain links TRBV14 with TRBJ2-5; no clear D gene. The CDR3 is 13 amino acids. Germline V CDR1 and CDR2: SGHDN, FVKESK. V shed 1 base and J shed 5 bases, with 8 bases lying between them. As DNA, the CDR3 is TGTGCCAGCAGCCAAGGGAGAAAGGAGACCCAGTACTTC. As protein: CASSQGRKETQYF. Combining the CDR3 with reference TRBV14 and TRBJ2-5 gives the whole variable domain EAGVTQFPSHSVIEKGQTVTLRCDPISGHDNLYWYRRVMGKEIKFLLHFVKESKQDESGMPNNRFLAERTGGTYSTLKVQPAELEDSGVYFCASSQGRKETQYFGPGTRLLVL.

This chain uses TRBV3-1 with TRBJ1-2; D is possibly TRBD1 (6 bases). Germline lookup yields CDR1 LGHDT and CDR2 YNNKEL (reference sequence). This CDR3 region has 14 residues. The V and J ends lost 3 bases and 2 bases respectively, with 10 bases between them. CDR3 in DNA: TGTGCCAGCAGCCACTTTGGGACAAACTATGGCTACACCTTC. Translated: CASSHFGTNYGYTF.

The chain combines TRBV11-2 with TRBJ1-5, with D unclear. V lost 2 bases, J lost 3 bases, and 11 bases lay in between. This CDR3 contains 15 residues. The germline V gene encodes CDR1 SGHAT and CDR2 FQNNGV. The DNA for the CDR3 is TGTGCCAGCAGCTTATCTGCCGGGGTCAATCAGCCCCAGCATTTT. It codes for CASSLSAGVNQPQHF. Supplemented by reference TRBV11-2 and TRBJ1-5, the full variable domain reads EAGVAQSPRYKIIEKRQSVAFWCNPISGHATLYWYQQILGQGPKLLIQFQNNGVVDDSQLPKDRFSAERLKGVDSTLKIQPAKLEDSAVYLCASSLSAGVNQPQHFGDGTRLSIL.

With respect to this clonotype: At one end the junction does not follow the germline gene, possibly because of a read error. This chain's CDR3 is CASSFDGRGVHF. Here the CDR3 DNA reads TGCGCCAGCAGCTTTGATGGTCGGGGGGTCCATTTT. The chain carries TRBV5-1 and TRBJ2-3; TRBD2 aligns across 7 bases. The CDR3 contains 12 residues. Germline V CDR1 and CDR2: SGHRS, YFSETQ.

This clonotype has only a few counts. The V and J genes are TRBV4-2 and TRBJ1-2; the D gene is possibly TRBD1 (5 bases). The V gene lost 0 bases and the J gene lost 8 bases, with 10 bases spanning the gap. This CDR3 is built from 13 residues. The germline gives CDR1 LGHNA, CDR2 YNFKEQ. CDR3 sequence: CASSQDRVGGYTF. For the CDR3, the DNA is TGTGCCAGCAGCCAAGACAGGGTTGGAGGCTACACCTTC.

The chain carries TRBV12-3 or TRBV12-4 and TRBJ2-1, with 10 bases that match TRBD1. The J call could be wrong; TRBJ2-7 is a better fit for the DNA end. The CDR3 has 15 amino acids. Here the CDR3 reads CASSWMGQGKNEQYF. Here the CDR3 DNA reads TGTGCCAGCAGTTGGATGGGACAGGGGAAAAATGAGCAGTACTTC.

This chain links TRBV6-1 with TRBJ2-1, with a possible D match to TRBD1 (5 bases). Germline V gene data show CDR1 as MNHNS and CDR2 as SASEGT. Trimming shortened V by 4 bases and J by 6 bases, and 10 bases separated the two germline ends. The CDR3 has 13 amino acids. CDR3 coding DNA: TGTGCCAGCAGTGGGACATCCCTCAATGAGCAGTTCTTC. Translating it yields CASSGTSLNEQFF.

This clonotype was recorded a few times. This chain connects TRBV28 to TRBJ2-5; D is perhaps TRBD1 or TRBD2 (5 bases each). The DNA end lines up better with TRBJ2-7; the J call may be wrong. The CDR3 is 15 residues long. Germline lookup yields CDR1 MDHEN and CDR2 SYDVKM. CDR3 in amino acids: CASIKRKGSSYEQYF. CDR3 DNA sequence: TGTGCCAGCATAAAGAGAAAGGGGAGCTCCTACGAGCAGTACTTC.

This chain joins TRBV16 and TRBJ1-6; weak D call: TRBD1 (5 bases). Germline V lookup: CDR1 KGHSY, CDR2 FQNENV. Between the trimmed V and J ends, which lost 3 bases and 7 bases, there was a span of 7 bases. CDR3 length equals 13 residues. CDR3 loop: CASSQQGNSPLHF. The CDR3 DNA is TGTGCCAGCAGCCAGCAGGGAAATTCACCCCTCCACTTT.

This sequence joins TRBV9 and TRBJ2-3; no reliable D call. CDR3 length equals 14 residues. Trimming cost V 3 bases and J 0 bases, with 8 bases left between them. The germline gives CDR1 SGDLS, CDR2 YYNGEE. The CDR3 region is CASSGVGSTDTQYF. The CDR3 nucleotides are TGTGCCAGCAGCGGAGTTGGAAGCACAGATACGCAGTATTTT. The entire variable domain, with the rest obtained from reference TRBV9 and TRBJ2-3, is as follows: DSGVTQTPKHLITATGQRVTLRCSPRSGDLSVYWYQQSLDQGLQFLIQYYNGEERAKGNILERFSAQQFPDLHSELNLSSLELGDSALYFCASSGVGSTDTQYFGPGTRLTVL.

V gene TRBV20-1 combines with J gene TRBJ2-7, with D perhaps matching TRBD2 (6 bases). Germline CDR1 is DFQATT and CDR2 is SNEGSKA (reference sequence). Trimming removed 1 base from V and 5 bases from J, with 6 bases in between. There are 11 residues in the CDR3. The CDR3: CSARAGDEQYF. Here the CDR3 DNA reads TGCAGTGCTAGAGCGGGGGACGAGCAGTACTTC.

This clonotype showed up just a few times. V usage is TRBV7-2 and J usage is TRBJ2-5, with D perhaps TRBD1 (6 bases). Trimming shortened V by 5 bases and J by 0 bases, and 7 bases separated the two germline ends. Germline lookup yields CDR1 SGHTA and CDR2 FQGNSA. The CDR3 is 13 amino acids. CDR3 residues: CASSRQDQETQYF. The CDR3 nucleotides are TGTGCCAGCAGCCGACAGGACCAAGAGACCCAGTACTTC.

The rearrangement uses TRBV11-3 and TRBJ2-5, with D tentatively TRBD1 (5 bases). Matching the DNA end better, TRBJ2-1 makes the J call doubtful. The CDR3 runs 12 residues. CDR1 and CDR2 (germline): SGHNT, YENEEA. The CDR3 bases are TGTGCCAGCAGCGAGCAGGGTCATGAGCAGTTCTTC. The encoded protein is CASSEQGHEQFF.